This T cell receptor (beta chain) was observed in a study of PD-1 blockade in classical Hodgkin lymphoma. This clone turned up a few times. Its target is not known. Libraries were prepared by immunoSEQ multiplex PCR; TCRdb keeps only in-frame clonotypes and omits some of them. The table shows tens of thousands of clones, with roughly 73% occurring only once. Every patient had relapsed following autologous stem cell transplantation, and cohorts differed in brentuximab vedotin exposure. Study-level findings and limits: Baseline diversity resembling that of newly diagnosed patients was seen in complete responders. As was reported, newly diagnosed patients showed lower baseline TCR diversity than healthy donors did.

CDR3 size: 15 residues. Germline V gene lookup returns CDR1 MNHNY and CDR2 SVGAGI (reference sequence). V lost 0 bases to trimming and J lost 0 bases, with 3 bases between them. The chain uses TRBV6-6 and TRBJ2-6; no clear D. Here the sequenced sample was peripheral blood mononuclear cells (PBMCs), taken before the second cycle of nivolumab. This TCR came from a human donor with classical Hodgkin lymphoma. The CDR3 reads CASSYSNSGANVLTF. The CDR3 nucleotides are TGTGCCAGCAGTTACTCGAACTCTGGGGCCAACGTCCTGACTTTC.